This TCR beta chain was sequenced for a study of monozygotic twins with inflammatory bowel disease. Broader study findings: Perhaps reflecting limited power, concordant and discordant twins did not differ in repertoire similarity. The inverse Simpson measure of TCRbeta diversity was lower in IBD patients than in healthy co-twins.

TCRdb derives one entry per CDR3 protein from the 5' RACE reads, leaving out DNA. This table lists fewer than 350,000 distinct CDR3 sequences. As concerns this clonotype: Its specificity is not known.

Germline-derived CDR1 and CDR2 are LGHDT and YNNKEL (reference sequence). There are 15 residues in the CDR3. This sequence was found in a human donor with ulcerative colitis or Crohn's disease, or a healthy co-twin of an affected twin (not recorded which). This chain links TRBV3-1 with TRBJ1-1; without DNA, the TCRdb call of TRBD1 cannot be checked. The sequencing input was blood. Here the CDR3 reads CASSHGNPGNTEAFF. Filled out from reference TRBV3-1 and TRBJ1-1, the complete variable domain reads DTAVSQTPKYLVTQMGNDKSIKCEQNLGHDTMYWYKQDSKKFLKIMFSYNNKELIINETVPNRFSPKSPDKAHLNLHINSLELGDSAVYFCASSHGNPGNTEAFFGQGTRLTVV.